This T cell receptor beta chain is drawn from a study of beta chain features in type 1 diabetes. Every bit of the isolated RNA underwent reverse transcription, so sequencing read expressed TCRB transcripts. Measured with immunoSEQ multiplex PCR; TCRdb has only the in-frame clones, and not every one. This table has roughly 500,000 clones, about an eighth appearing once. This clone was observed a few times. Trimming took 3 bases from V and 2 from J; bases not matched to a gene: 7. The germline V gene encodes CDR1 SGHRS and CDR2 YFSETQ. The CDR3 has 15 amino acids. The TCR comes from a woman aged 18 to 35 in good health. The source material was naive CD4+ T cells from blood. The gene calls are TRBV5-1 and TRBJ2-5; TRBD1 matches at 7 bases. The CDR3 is CASSSTGRSQETQYF. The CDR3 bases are TGCGCCAGCAGCTCGACAGGGAGATCTCAAGAGACCCAGTACTTC.